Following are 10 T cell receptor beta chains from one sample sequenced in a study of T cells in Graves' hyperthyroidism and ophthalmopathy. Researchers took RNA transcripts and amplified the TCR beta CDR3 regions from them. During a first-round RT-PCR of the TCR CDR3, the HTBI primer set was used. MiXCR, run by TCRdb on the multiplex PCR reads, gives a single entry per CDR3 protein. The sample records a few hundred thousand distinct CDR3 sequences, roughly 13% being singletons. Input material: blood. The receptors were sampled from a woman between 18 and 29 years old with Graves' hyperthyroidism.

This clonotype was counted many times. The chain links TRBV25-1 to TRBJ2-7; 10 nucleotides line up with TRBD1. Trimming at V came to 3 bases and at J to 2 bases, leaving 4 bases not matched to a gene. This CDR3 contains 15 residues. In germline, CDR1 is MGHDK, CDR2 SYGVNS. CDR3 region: CASSDVGQGTYEQYF. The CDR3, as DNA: TGTGCCAGCAGTGACGTGGGACAGGGGACCTACGAGCAGTACTTC.

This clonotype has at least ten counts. Here the CDR3 DNA reads TGCAGTGCAGGACCGTGGGTGGGCTACAATGAGCAGTTCTTC. This translates into CSAGPWVGYNEQFF. The rearrangement uses TRBV20-1 and TRBJ2-1, with D unclear. Germline V gene lookup returns CDR1 DFQATT and CDR2 SNEGSKA (reference sequence). V was cut by 6 bases and J by 3 bases, with 15 bases left in between. This CDR3 comprises 14 residues.

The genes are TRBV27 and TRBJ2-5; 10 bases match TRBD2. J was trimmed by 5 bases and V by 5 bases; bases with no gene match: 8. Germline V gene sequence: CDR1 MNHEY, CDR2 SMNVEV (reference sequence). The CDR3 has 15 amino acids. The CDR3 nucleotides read TGTGCCAGCAGTCGAAGACTAGCGGGCGCGGAGACCCAGTACTTC. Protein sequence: CASSRRLAGAETQYF.

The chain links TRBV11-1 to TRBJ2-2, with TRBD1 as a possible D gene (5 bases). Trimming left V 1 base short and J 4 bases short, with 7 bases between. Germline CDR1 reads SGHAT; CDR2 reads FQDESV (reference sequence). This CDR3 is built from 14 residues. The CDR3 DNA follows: TGTGCCAGCAGCTTAGGACAGAGCACCGGGGAGCTGTTTTTT. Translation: CASSLGQSTGELFF.

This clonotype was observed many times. The CDR3 sequence: CASTIKGTEAFF. The CDR3 DNA is TGTGCCAGCACTATAAAGGGAACTGAAGCTTTCTTT. The J gene is TRBJ1-1, the V gene TRBV12-3 or TRBV12-4; D remains ambiguous. CDR3 length: 12 amino acids. The V end lost 7 bases, the J end lost 5 bases, and 11 bases lay between the germline ends.

CDR3 in DNA: TGCAGTGCTAGAGAGGAGCCGGGACTAGAAACAGATACGCAGTATTTT. It encodes CSAREEPGLETDTQYF. The chain is built from TRBV20-1 and TRBJ2-3; TRBD2 matches 8 bases. This CDR3 region has 16 residues. CDR1 and CDR2 from the germline V gene are DFQATT and SNEGSKA (reference sequence). After removal of 0 bases from V and 3 bases from J, the junction contained 8 bases not matched to a gene.

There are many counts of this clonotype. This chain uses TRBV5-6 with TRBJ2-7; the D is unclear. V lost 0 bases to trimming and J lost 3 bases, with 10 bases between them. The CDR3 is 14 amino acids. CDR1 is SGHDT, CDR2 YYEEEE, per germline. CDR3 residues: CASSLGRRIYEQYF. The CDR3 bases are TGTGCCAGCAGCTTGGGGCGGAGAATCTACGAGCAGTACTTC.

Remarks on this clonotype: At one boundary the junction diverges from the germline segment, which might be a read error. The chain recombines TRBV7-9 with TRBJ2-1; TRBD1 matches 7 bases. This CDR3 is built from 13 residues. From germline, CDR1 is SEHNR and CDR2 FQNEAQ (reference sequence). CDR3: CASSLGDSDEQFF. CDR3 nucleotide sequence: TGTGCTAGCAGCTTAGGGGACAGTGATGAGCAGTTCTTC.

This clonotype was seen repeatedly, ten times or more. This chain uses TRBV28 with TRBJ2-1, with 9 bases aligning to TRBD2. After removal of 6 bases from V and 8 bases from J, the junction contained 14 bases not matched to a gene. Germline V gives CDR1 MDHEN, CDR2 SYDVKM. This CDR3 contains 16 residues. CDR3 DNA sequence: TGTGCCAGCAGGGGAACGTACGGGACTAGCTTCGATGAGCAGTTCTTC. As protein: CASRGTYGTSFDEQFF.

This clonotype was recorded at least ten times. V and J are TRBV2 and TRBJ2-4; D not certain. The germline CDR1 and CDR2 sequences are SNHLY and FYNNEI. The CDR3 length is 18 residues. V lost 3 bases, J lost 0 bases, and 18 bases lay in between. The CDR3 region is CASSERLLPLLAKNIQYF. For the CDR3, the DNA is TGTGCCAGCAGTGAGCGCCTCCTGCCCTTACTAGCCAAAAACATTCAGTACTTC.